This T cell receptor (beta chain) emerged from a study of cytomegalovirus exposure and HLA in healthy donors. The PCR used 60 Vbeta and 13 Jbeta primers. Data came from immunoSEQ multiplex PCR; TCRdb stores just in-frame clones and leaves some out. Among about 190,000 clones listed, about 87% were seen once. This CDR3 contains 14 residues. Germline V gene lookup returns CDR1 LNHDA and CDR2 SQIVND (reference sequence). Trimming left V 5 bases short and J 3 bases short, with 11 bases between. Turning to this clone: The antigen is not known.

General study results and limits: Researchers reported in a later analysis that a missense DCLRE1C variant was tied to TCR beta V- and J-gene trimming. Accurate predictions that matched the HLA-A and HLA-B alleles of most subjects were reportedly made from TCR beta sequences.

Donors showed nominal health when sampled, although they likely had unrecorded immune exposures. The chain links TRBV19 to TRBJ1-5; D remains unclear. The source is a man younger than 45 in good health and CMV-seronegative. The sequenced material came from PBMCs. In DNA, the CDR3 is TGTGCCAGTAGTTCCGGACTGGTCAATCAGCCCCAGCATTTT. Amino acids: CASSSGLVNQPQHF.